This T cell receptor beta chain came from a study of cytomegalovirus exposure and HLA in healthy donors. Trimming removed 10 bases from V and 3 bases from J; junction bases left unmatched: 11. CDR3 length: 14 amino acids. Germline CDR1 MNHNY, CDR2 SVGAGI (reference sequence). PCR was performed using 60 Vbeta and 13 Jbeta primers. Assay: immunoSEQ multiplex PCR; the TCRdb copy retains only in-frame clones and omits some. The sample consists of some 110,000 clones, about 69% of them appearing once. The study's findings and limits: Cytomegalovirus status, reportedly, was diagnosed with high specificity and sensitivity by the classifier. There was a cluster of highly shared sequence variants that was likely a sequencing artifact.

In regard to this clone: What it binds is unknown.

The rearrangement joins TRBV6-6 to TRBJ2-7, with 8 nucleotides matching TRBD1. The sample consisted of PBMCs. This TCR came from a woman aged 18-29 years in good health and CMV-seronegative. CDR3 in amino acids: CAISRGQGGYEQYF. The CDR3 DNA reads TGTGCCATCAGCCGTGGACAGGGAGGCTACGAGCAGTACTTC.